This TCR beta chain derives from a study of cytomegalovirus exposure and HLA in healthy donors. PCR involved 60 Vbeta and 13 Jbeta primers. The repertoire was sequenced with immunoSEQ multiplex PCR; TCRdb's copy has only in-frame clones and lacks some. The sample shows roughly 160,000 clones, almost 80% of them seen only once. The CDR3 spans 14 residues. Germline V gene lookup returns CDR1 LNHDA and CDR2 SQIVND (reference sequence). Losses at the gene ends were 4 bases for V and 5 bases for J; bases not matched to a gene: 4. This clone came up a few times. This sequence originates from a woman aged 45-59 years in good health and CMV-seronegative. Sequencing was carried out using PBMCs. The chain uses TRBV19 and TRBJ2-4; 8 positions agree with TRBD1. CDR3 in amino acids: CASSTRQGQNIQYF. CDR3 DNA sequence: TGTGCCAGTAGTACAAGACAGGGGCAAAACATTCAGTACTTC.